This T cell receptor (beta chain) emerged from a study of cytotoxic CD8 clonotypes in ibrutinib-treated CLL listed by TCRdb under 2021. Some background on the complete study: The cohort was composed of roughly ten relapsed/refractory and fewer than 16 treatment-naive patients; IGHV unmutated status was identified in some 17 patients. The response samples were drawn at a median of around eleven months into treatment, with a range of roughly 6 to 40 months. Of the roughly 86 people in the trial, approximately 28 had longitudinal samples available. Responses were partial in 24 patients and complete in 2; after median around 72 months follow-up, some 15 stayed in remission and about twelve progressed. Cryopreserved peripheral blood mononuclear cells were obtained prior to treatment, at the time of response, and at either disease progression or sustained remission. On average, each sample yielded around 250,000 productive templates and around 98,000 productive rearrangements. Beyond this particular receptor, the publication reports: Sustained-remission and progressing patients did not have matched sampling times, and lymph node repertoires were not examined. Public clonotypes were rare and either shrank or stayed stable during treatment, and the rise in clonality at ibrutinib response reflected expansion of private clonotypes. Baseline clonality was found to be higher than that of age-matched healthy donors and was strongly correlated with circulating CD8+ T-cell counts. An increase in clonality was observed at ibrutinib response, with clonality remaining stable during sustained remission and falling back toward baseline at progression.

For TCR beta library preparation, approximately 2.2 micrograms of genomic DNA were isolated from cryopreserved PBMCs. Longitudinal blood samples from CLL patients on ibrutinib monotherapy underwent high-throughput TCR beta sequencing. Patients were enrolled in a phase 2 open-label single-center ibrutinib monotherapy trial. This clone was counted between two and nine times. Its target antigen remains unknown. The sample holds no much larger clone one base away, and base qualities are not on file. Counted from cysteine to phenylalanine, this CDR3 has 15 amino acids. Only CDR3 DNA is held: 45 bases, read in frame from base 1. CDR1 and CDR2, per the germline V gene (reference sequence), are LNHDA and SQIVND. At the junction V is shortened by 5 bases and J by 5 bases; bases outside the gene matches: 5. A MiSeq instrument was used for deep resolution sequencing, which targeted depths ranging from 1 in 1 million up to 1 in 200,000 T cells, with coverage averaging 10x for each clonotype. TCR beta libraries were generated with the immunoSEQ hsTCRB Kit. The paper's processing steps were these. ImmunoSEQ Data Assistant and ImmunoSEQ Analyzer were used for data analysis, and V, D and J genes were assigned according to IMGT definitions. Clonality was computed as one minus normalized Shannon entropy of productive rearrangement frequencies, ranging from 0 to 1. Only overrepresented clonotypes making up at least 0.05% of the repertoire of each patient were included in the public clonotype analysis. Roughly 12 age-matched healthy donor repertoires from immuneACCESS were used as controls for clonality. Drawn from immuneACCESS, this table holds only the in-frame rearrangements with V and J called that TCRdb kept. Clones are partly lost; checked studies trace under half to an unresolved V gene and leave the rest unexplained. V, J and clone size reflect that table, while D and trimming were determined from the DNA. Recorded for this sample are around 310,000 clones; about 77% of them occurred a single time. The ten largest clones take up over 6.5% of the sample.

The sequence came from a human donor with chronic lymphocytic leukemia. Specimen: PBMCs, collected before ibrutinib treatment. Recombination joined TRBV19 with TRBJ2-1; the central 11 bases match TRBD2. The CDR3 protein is CASSSTSGGNNEQFF. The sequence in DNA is TGTGCCAGTAGTTCTACTAGCGGGGGAAACAATGAGCAGTTCTTC.